The present TCR beta chain was sequenced within a study of T cell clonotyping in hematopoietic cell transplantation. Findings of the study overall: Few recipient clonotypes overlapped donors; over 95% were de novo at given depth. Broader posttransplant TCR repertoire diversity was predicted by graft donor and pretransplant recipient Inverse Simpson Index values.

CDR3 length: 15 residues. Germline lookup yields CDR1 SGHDN and CDR2 FVKESK. V dropped 4 bases and J dropped 6 bases, with 18 bases sitting between them. Samples: about 28 days before transplant, then days 30, 100 and 180 after. Turning to this clone: Antigen specificity is unknown.

Clones were read by immunoSEQ multiplex PCR, and TCRdb kept only the in-frame ones, dropping some. The sample contains 8,500 to 9,000 clones, 85% of which appear only once. Sample: PBMCs, taken 180 days after allogeneic stem cell transplant. The chain joins TRBV14 to TRBJ2-5; tentatively, D is TRBD2 (5 bases). The source of this sequence is a female patient aged 30 to 45 who had an allogeneic stem cell transplant, so the T cells may come from the graft donor. Some clones in this sample may be carry-over from other donors' samples. The CDR3 here is CASSPLSGMWQTQYF. The CDR3 nucleotides are TGTGCCAGCAGCCCCTTATCCGGGATGTGGCAGACCCAGTACTTC.